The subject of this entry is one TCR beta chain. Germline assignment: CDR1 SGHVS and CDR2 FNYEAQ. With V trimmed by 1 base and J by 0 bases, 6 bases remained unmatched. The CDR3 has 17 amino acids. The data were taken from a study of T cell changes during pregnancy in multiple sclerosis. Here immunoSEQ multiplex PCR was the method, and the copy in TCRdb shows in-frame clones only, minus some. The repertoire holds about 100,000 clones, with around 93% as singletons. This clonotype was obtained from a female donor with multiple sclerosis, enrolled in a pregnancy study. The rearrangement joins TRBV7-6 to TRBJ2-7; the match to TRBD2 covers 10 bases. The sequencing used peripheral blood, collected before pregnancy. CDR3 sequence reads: CASSLGTSGPSSYEQYF. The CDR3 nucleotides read TGTGCCAGCAGCTTAGGGACTAGCGGACCTAGCTCCTACGAGCAGTACTTC. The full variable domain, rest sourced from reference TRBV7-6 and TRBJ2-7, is GAGVSQSPRYKVTKRGQDVALRCDPISGHVSLYWYRQALGQGPEFLTYFNYEAQQDKSGLPNDRFSAERPEGSISTLTIQRTEQRDSAMYRCASSLGTSGPSSYEQYFGPGTRLTVT.